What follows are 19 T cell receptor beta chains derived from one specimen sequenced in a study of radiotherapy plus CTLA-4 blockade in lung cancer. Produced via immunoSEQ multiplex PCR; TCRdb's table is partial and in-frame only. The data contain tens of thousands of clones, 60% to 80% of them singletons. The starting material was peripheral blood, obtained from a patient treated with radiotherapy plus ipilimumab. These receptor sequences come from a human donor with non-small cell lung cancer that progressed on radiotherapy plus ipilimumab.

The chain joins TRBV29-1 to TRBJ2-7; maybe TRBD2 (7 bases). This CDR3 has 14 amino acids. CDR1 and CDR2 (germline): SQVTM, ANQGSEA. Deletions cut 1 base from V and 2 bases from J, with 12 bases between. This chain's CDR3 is CSVEVGGGPYEQYF. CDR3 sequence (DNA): TGCAGCGTTGAAGTGGGGGGGGGCCCCTACGAGCAGTACTTC.

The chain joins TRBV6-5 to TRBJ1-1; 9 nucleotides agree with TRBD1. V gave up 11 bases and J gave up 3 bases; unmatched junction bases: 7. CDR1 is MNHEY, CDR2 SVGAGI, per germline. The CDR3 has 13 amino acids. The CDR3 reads CAGSRTGDTEAFF. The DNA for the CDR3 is TGTGCCGGATCTCGGACAGGGGACACTGAAGCTTTCTTT.

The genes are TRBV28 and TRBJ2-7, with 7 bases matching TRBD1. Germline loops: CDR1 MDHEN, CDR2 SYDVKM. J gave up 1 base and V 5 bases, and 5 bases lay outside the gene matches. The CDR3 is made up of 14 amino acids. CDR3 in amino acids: CASSTPGQSYEQYF. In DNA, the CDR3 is TGTGCCAGCAGTACCCCGGGACAGTCCTACGAGCAGTACTTC.

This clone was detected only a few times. CDR3 DNA: TGTGCCAGCGGGCTTGAAGCTTTCTTT. Its protein is CASGLEAFF. This sequence joins TRBV28 and TRBJ1-1; D is unclear. The V end lost 8 bases, the J end lost 7 bases, and 5 bases lay between the germline ends. Germline V gene lookup returns CDR1 MDHEN and CDR2 SYDVKM. This CDR3 contains 9 residues.

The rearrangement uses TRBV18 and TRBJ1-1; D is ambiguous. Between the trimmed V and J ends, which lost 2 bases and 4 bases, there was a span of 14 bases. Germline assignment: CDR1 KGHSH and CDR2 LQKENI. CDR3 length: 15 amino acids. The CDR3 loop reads CASSPVRESGTEAFF. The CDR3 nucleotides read TGTGCCAGCTCACCAGTCCGGGAGAGCGGCACTGAAGCTTTCTTT.

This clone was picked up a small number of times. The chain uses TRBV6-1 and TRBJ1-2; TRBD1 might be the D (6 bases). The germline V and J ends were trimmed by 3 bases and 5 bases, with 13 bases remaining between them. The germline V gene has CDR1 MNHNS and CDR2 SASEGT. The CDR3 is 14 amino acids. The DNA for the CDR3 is TGTGCCAGCAGTGATACAGGGATGAAGTATGGCTACACCTTC. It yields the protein CASSDTGMKYGYTF.

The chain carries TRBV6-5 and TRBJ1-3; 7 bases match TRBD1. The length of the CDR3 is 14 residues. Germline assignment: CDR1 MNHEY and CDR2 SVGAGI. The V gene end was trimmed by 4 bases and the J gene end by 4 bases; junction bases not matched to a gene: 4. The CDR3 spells CASSSRGRGNTIYF. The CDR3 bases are TGTGCCAGCAGTTCCAGGGGGAGAGGAAACACCATATATTTT.

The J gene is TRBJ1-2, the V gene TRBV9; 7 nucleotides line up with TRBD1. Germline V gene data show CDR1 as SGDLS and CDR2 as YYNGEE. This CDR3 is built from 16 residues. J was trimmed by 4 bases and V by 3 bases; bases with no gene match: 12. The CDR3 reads CASSEIPDRPSYGYTF. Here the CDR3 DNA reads TGTGCCAGCAGCGAGATCCCGGACAGGCCCTCCTATGGCTACACCTTC.

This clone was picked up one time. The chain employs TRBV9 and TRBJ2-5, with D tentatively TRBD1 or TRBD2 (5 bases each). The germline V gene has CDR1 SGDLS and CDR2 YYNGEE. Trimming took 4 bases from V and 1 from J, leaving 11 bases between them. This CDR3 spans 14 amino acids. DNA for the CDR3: TGTGCCAGCAGCAGGTCAGGGACCCAAGAGACCCAGTACTTC. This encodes CASSRSGTQETQYF.

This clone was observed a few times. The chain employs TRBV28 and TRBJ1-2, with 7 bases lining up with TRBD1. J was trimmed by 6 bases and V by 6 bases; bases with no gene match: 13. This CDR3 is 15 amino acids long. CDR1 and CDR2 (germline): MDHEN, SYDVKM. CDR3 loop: CASSPPDREGDGYTF. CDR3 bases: TGTGCCAGCAGCCCCCCCGACAGGGAAGGAGATGGCTACACCTTC.

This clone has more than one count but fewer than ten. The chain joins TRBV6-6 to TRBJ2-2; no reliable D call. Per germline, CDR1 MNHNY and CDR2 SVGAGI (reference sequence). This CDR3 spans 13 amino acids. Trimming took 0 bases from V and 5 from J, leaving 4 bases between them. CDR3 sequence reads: CASSYSATGELFF. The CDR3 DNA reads TGTGCCAGCAGTTACTCCGCGACCGGGGAGCTGTTTTTT.

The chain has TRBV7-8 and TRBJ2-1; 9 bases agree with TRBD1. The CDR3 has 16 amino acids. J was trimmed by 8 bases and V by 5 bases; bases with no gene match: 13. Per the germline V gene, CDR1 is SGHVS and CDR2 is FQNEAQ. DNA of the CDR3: TGTGCCAGCAGCCAACAACCGGGACAGGGTAGAGATGAGCAGTTCTTC. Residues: CASSQQPGQGRDEQFF.

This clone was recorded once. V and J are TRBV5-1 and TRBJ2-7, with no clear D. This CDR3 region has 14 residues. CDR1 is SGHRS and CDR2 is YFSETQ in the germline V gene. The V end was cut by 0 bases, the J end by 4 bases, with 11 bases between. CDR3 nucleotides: TGCGCCAGCAGCTTGGCCCCGGAACCTTACGAGCAGTACTTC. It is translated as CASSLAPEPYEQYF.

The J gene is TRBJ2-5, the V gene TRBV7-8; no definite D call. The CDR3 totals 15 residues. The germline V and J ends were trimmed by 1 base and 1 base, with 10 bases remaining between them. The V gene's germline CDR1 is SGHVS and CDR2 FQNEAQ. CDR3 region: CASSLVNLPQETQYF. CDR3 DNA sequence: TGTGCCAGCAGCTTAGTGAATTTGCCCCAAGAGACCCAGTACTTC.

The CDR3 region is CASRSVMNTEAFF. In DNA, the CDR3 is TGTGCCAGCAGGAGTGTTATGAACACTGAAGCTTTCTTT. The chain combines TRBV11-2 with TRBJ1-1; D is undetermined. The length of the CDR3 is 13 residues. Trimming cost V 6 bases and J 0 bases, with 8 bases left between them. Germline V CDR1 and CDR2: SGHAT, FQNNGV.

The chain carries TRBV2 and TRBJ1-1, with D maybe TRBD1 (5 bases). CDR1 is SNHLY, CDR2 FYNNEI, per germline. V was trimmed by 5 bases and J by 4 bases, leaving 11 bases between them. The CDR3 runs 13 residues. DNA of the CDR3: TGTGCCAGCAGTTCCGACAGCGGCACTGAAGCTTTCTTT. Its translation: CASSSDSGTEAFF.

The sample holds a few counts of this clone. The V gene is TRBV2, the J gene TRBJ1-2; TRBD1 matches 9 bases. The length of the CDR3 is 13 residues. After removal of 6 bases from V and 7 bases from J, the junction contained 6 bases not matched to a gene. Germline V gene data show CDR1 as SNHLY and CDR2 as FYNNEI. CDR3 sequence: CASREQGAGGYTF. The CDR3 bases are TGTGCCAGCAGGGAACAGGGGGCGGGTGGCTACACCTTC.

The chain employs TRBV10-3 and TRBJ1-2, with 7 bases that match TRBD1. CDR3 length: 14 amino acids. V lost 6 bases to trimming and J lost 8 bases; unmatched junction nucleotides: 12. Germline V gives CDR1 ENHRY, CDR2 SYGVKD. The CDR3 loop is CAIREETGRSGYTF. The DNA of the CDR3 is TGTGCCATCAGAGAAGAGACAGGGCGGAGCGGCTACACCTTC.

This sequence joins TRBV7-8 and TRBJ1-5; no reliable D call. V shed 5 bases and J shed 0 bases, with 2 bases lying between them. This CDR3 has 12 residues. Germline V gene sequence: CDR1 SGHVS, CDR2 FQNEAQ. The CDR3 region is CASSPSNQPQHF. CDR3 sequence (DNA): TGTGCCAGCAGCCCTAGCAATCAGCCCCAGCATTTT.